Below, 18 T cell receptor beta chains from the same sample are listed, as sequenced in a study of regulatory T cells in long-lasting Graves disease (dated by TCRdb to the early 2020s). Receptors were amplified or captured by multiplex PCR. TCRdb records Illumina HiSeq 4000 as the sequencer. iRepertoire HTBI primers and Arm-PCR amplification of CDR3 regions were used to construct TCR beta libraries. The public sequencing data were trimmed at Q25 with fastp and processed into clonotypes with MiXCR by TCRdb, which kept only in-frame beta chains. Every entry covers one CDR3 protein and lists the most common genes and DNA from its rows. A total of approximately 690,000 distinct CDR3 sequences appear in this sample, 25% to 35% of them only once. About 40% of the sample belongs to the ten largest clones. The time point tag for this specimen amounts to: persistent/refractory GD, antithyroid drugs over 5 years with positive TRAb. For both TCR sequencing and RNA sequencing, RNA was extracted from PBMCs in TRIzol.

This sample comprised peripheral blood mononuclear cells (PBMCs), obtained when the disease was refractory, from a patient treated with antithyroid drugs. These TCRs come from a female donor with Graves disease.

This clonotype was counted only a few times. This chain joins TRBV19 and TRBJ2-7; either TRBD1 or TRBD2 may fit D (5 bases each). V was pared by 4 bases and J by 5 bases, with 18 bases between. Germline CDR1 reads LNHDA; CDR2 reads SQIVND (reference sequence). This CDR3 has 15 amino acids. DNA for the CDR3: TGTGCCAGTAGTACCTCGGGGCAGGGCCCTAACGAGCAGTACTTC. Translating gives CASSTSGQGPNEQYF.

This clonotype showed up many times. The chain recombines TRBV9 with TRBJ2-7; TRBD2 matches at 14 bases. V lost 3 bases, J lost 7 bases, and 3 bases stayed unmatched. The CDR3 length is 14 residues. CDR1 SGDLS and CDR2 YYNGEE come from the germline V gene. CDR3 sequence: CASSAGLAGVEQYF. CDR3 DNA sequence: TGTGCCAGCAGCGCGGGACTAGCGGGAGTGGAGCAGTACTTC.

This chain connects TRBV5-1 to TRBJ1-1, with 9 bases matching TRBD1. Unmatched junction bases numbered 9, after V lost 4 bases and J lost 2 bases. This CDR3 contains 16 residues. CDR1 is SGHRS, CDR2 YFSETQ, per germline. In nucleotides, the CDR3 is TGCGCCAGCAGCCAACCTCCGGGACAGGGTAACACTGAAGCTTTCTTT. Its protein is CASSQPPGQGNTEAFF.

The CDR3, as DNA: TGCAGTGCTAGAGGGGGCATACAGGGCGTCGGCACTGAAGCTTTCTTT. It translates to CSARGGIQGVGTEAFF. The chain carries TRBV20-1 and TRBJ1-1, with D possibly matching TRBD1 (6 bases). Between the trimmed V and J ends, which lost 1 base and 4 bases, there was a span of 19 bases. Germline V CDR1 and CDR2: DFQATT, SNEGSKA (reference sequence). The CDR3 length is 16 residues.

This clonotype was counted only a few times. This sequence joins TRBV3-1 and TRBJ1-5; 9 bases agree with TRBD1. The length of the CDR3 is 14 residues. CDR1 LGHDT and CDR2 YNNKEL come from the germline V gene (reference sequence). After removal of 3 bases from V and 6 bases from J, the junction contained 3 bases not matched to a gene. The CDR3 DNA reads as TGTGCCAGCAGCCAGGGACAGGGTCCTCAGCCCCAGCATTTT. Translating gives CASSQGQGPQPQHF.

This clonotype was seen only a few times. The chain combines TRBV2 with TRBJ2-5, with D possibly being TRBD1 (5 bases). The CDR3 totals 14 residues. The V end lost 6 bases, the J end lost 5 bases, and 16 bases lay between the germline ends. Germline CDR1 reads SNHLY; CDR2 reads FYNNEI. In DNA, the CDR3 is TGTGCCAGCAGCTCTGACAGTTCTAGGGAGACCCAGTACTTC. Translated: CASSSDSSRETQYF.

This sequence joins TRBV6-2 or TRBV6-3 and TRBJ1-1; maybe TRBD1 (6 bases). Looked up from germline, CDR1 is MNHEY and CDR2 is SVGEGT. Trimming took 3 bases from V and 5 from J, leaving 13 bases between them. The CDR3 runs to 14 residues. DNA of the CDR3: TGTGCCAGCAGTTATAAGGGGGGGGAGACTGAAGCTTTCTTT. Translation: CASSYKGGETEAFF.

This clonotype appeared once. The chain uses TRBV3-1 and TRBJ1-2; weak D call: TRBD1 (5 bases). Trimming shortened V by 1 base and J by 4 bases, and 13 bases separated the two germline ends. The germline V gene has CDR1 LGHDT and CDR2 YNNKEL (reference sequence). This CDR3 is built from 15 residues. Written as DNA, the CDR3 is TGTGCCAGCAGCCAAGGGGACGGGGCAATCTATGGCTACACCTTC. Amino acid sequence: CASSQGDGAIYGYTF.

The chain recombines TRBV7-2 with TRBJ2-7; 7 bases are shared with TRBD1. The CDR3 consists of 15 residues. V gave up 5 bases and J gave up 2 bases; unmatched junction bases: 9. In germline, CDR1 is SGHTA, CDR2 FQGNSA. CDR3 in DNA: TGTGCCAGCAGCGCAGGGACAGCGAAGACCTACGAGCAGTACTTC. Amino acids: CASSAGTAKTYEQYF.

The table lists this clonotype with many counts. A junction end diverges from the germline sequence, so it may reflect a read error. The chain carries TRBV11-2 and TRBJ1-6; D gene ambiguous. CDR3 length: 13 residues. Germline-derived CDR1 and CDR2 are SGHAT and FQNNGV. CDR3 sequence: CASSLVQNSPLHF. DNA of the CDR3: TGTGCCAGCAGTTTAGTCCAAAATTCACCCCTCCACTTT. The full variable domain, in which reference TRBV11-2 and TRBJ1-6 provide the parts outside the CDR3, is EAGVAQSPRYKIIEKRQSVAFWCNPISGHATLYWYQQILGQGPKLLIQFQNNGVVDDSQLPKDRFSAERLKGVDSTLKIQPAKLEDSAVYLCASSLVQNSPLHFGNGTRLTVT.

This clonotype was observed a few times. The chain couples TRBV7-3 to TRBJ1-1, with 7 bases identical to TRBD1. Germline CDR1 and CDR2: SGHTA and FQGTGA. The V gene end was trimmed by 4 bases and the J gene end by 4 bases; junction bases not matched to a gene: 3. This CDR3 comprises 13 residues. In nucleotides, the CDR3 is TGTGCCAGCAGCTCCGGGACAGCCACTGAAGCTTTCTTT. Translating it yields CASSSGTATEAFF.

This clonotype occurred a few times. In nucleotides, the CDR3 is TGTGCCAGTAGGCAGGGGAATCAGGACCATCAGCCCCAGCATTTT. This codes for CASRQGNQDHQPQHF. The V gene is TRBV19, the J gene TRBJ1-5; TRBD1 is a possible D gene (6 bases). The V gene's germline CDR1 is LNHDA and CDR2 SQIVND (reference sequence). Trimming pared 6 bases from V and 5 bases from J, leaving 17 bases between. The CDR3 is 15 residues long. The entire variable domain, with the rest obtained from reference TRBV19 and TRBJ1-5, is as follows: DGGITQSPKYLFRKEGQNVTLSCEQNLNHDAMYWYRQDPGQGLRLIYYSQIVNDFQKGDIAEGYSVSREKKESFPLTVTSAQKNPTAFYLCASRQGNQDHQPQHFGDGTRLSIL.

The chain couples TRBV6-1 to TRBJ1-5, with a tentative D call TRBD1 (5 bases). The germline gives CDR1 MNHNS, CDR2 SASEGT. V lost 4 bases, J lost 6 bases, and 19 bases lay in between. The CDR3 spans 16 residues. DNA of the CDR3: TGTGCCAGCAGTGCCCTCGGAGGGACGAAGAGTCAGCCCCAGCATTTT. This codes for CASSALGGTKSQPQHF.

A note on this clonotype: Because the CDR3 is missing its conserved closing phenylalanine or tryptophan, this is likely a read error. This rearrangement joins TRBV28 to TRBJ1-1; possibly TRBD1 for D (5 bases). This CDR3 has 13 residues. CDR1 and CDR2 (germline): MDHEN, SYDVKM. V lost 6 bases, J lost 1 base, and 9 bases lay in between. The CDR3: CASSPTGNTEAFL. The CDR3 DNA reads as TGTGCCAGCAGCCCCACAGGGAACACTGAAGCTTTCCTT.

The V call is TRBV9, the J call TRBJ1-1; D not certain. The CDR3 is 16 amino acids. Germline V gene sequence: CDR1 SGDLS, CDR2 YYNGEE. V was trimmed by 0 bases and J by 5 bases, leaving 17 bases between them. CDR3 bases: TGTGCCAGCAGCGTAGCAGGCAATTTGAAGAGGACTGAAGCTTTCTTT. Its translation: CASSVAGNLKRTEAFF.

This chain connects TRBV20-1 to TRBJ2-1, with unresolved D. The CDR3 consists of 14 residues. Between the trimmed V and J ends, which lost 2 bases and 7 bases, there was a span of 15 bases. Germline CDR1 is DFQATT and CDR2 is SNEGSKA (reference sequence). For the CDR3, the DNA is TGCAGTGCTAGATCCCCCGGACCAGGTAATGAGCAGTTCTTC. Protein: CSARSPGPGNEQFF.

This clonotype was observed a handful of times. The chain is built from TRBV7-9 and TRBJ2-5; the D is unclear. In germline, CDR1 is SEHNR, CDR2 FQNEAQ (reference sequence). CDR3 length: 15 residues. The V gene lost 5 bases and the J gene lost 3 bases, with 16 bases spanning the gap. The CDR3 sequence: CASSAPPRREETQYF. The CDR3 nucleotides are TGTGCCAGCAGCGCGCCCCCACGACGGGAAGAGACCCAGTACTTC.

V and J are TRBV6-5 and TRBJ2-5; 10 nucleotides align to TRBD2. CDR1 MNHEY and CDR2 SVGAGI come from the germline V gene. J gave up 4 bases and V 2 bases, and 4 bases lay outside the gene matches. The CDR3 totals 15 residues. In DNA, the CDR3 is TGTGCCAGCAGTTACCTCAGACTAGCGGGAGAGACCCAGTACTTC. This translates into CASSYLRLAGETQYF.